The 10 T cell receptor beta chains presented below share a single source sample, sequenced in a study of Graves' ophthalmopathy and Graves' hyperthyroidism. Amplification from RNA transcripts yielded the TCR beta CDR3 regions. HTBI primers served in a first-round RT-PCR, which a second-round multiplex PCR followed. TCRdb re-called the multiplex PCR reads through MiXCR, storing one row per CDR3 protein. The sample yields 500,000 to 700,000 distinct CDR3 sequences, 22% seen once. The sequenced sample consisted of peripheral blood. The source of these receptors is a woman between 18 and 29 years old with stable Graves' hyperthyroidism. Some clones in this sample may be carry-over from other donors' samples.

Many counts were recorded for this clonotype. The rearrangement joins TRBV5-1 to TRBJ2-7; D remains unclear. This CDR3 has 13 amino acids. Trimming took 4 bases from V and 1 from J, leaving 9 bases between them. The germline CDR1 and CDR2 sequences are SGHRS and YFSETQ. For the CDR3, the DNA is TGCGCCAGCAGCGGATCTAATTCCTACGAGCAGTACTTC. This sequence encodes CASSGSNSYEQYF.

This clonotype was seen more than once but under ten times. The chain recombines TRBV7-2 with TRBJ2-7; a possible D gene is TRBD1 (6 bases). This CDR3 has 15 residues. Germline CDR1 and CDR2: SGHTA and FQGNSA. The V and J ends lost 2 bases and 0 bases respectively, with 11 bases between them. The chain's CDR3 is CASSLSGAGSYEQYF. CDR3 coding DNA: TGTGCCAGCAGCTTATCAGGGGCGGGCTCCTACGAGCAGTACTTC.

This clonotype was recorded many times. The chain employs TRBV20-1 and TRBJ2-6; D is uncertain. The CDR3 has 14 residues. The V gene's germline CDR1 is DFQATT and CDR2 SNEGSKA (reference sequence). Trimming shortened V by 2 bases and J by 0 bases, and 5 bases separated the two germline ends. The CDR3 sequence is CSARPHSGANVLTF. The CDR3 nucleotides are TGCAGTGCTAGACCCCACTCTGGGGCCAACGTCCTGACTTTC.

This clonotype has ten or more counts. The rearrangement links TRBV28 to TRBJ2-7; D not certain. The CDR3 is made up of 11 amino acids. V was cut by 7 bases and J by 4 bases, with 8 bases left in between. The germline CDR1 and CDR2 sequences are MDHEN and SYDVKM. CDR3 DNA sequence: TGTGCCAGCAACACCGGGTACGAGCAGTACTTC. This gives the protein CASNTGYEQYF.

This clonotype has at least ten counts. The chain is built from TRBV6-1 and TRBJ1-2, with D perhaps TRBD1 (5 bases). Germline V gene lookup returns CDR1 MNHNS and CDR2 SASEGT. The CDR3 totals 13 residues. The CDR3 sequence: CATVQGSGYGYTF. The CDR3 region has the DNA TGTGCGACCGTCCAGGGTTCGGGCTATGGCTACACCTTC.

This clonotype was detected many times. The genes are TRBV12-3 or TRBV12-4 and TRBJ1-2, with D unclear. The CDR3 loop spans 14 amino acids. Trimming left V 7 bases short and J 7 bases short, with 19 bases between. The CDR3 region is CASTPMGRVSGYTF. CDR3 DNA: TGTGCCAGCACCCCTATGGGTCGGGTTTCTGGCTACACCTTC.

This sequence joins TRBV7-2 and TRBJ2-7; D might be TRBD2 (6 bases). Germline V CDR1 and CDR2: SGHTA, FQGNSA. The length of the CDR3 is 15 residues. Trimming took 0 bases from V and 2 from J, leaving 11 bases between them. The CDR3, as DNA: TGTGCCAGCAGCTTAGCGGGAGGTACCCCCTACGAGCAGTACTTC. It codes for CASSLAGGTPYEQYF.

This clonotype was detected only a few times. The chain couples TRBV19 to TRBJ2-3; D tentatively fits TRBD1 or TRBD2 (5 bases each). The CDR3 covers 14 residues. The germline CDR1 and CDR2 sequences are LNHDA and SQIVND (reference sequence). Trimming left V 6 bases short and J 4 bases short, with 14 bases between. Here the CDR3 reads CASRGRGVSDTQYF. DNA for the CDR3: TGTGCCAGTAGGGGACGGGGCGTTTCAGATACGCAGTATTTT.

The chain employs TRBV20-1 and TRBJ1-1; unclear D gene. CDR3 length: 15 residues. Trimming cost V 0 bases and J 3 bases, with 14 bases left between them. Germline V lookup: CDR1 DFQATT, CDR2 SNEGSKA (reference sequence). The CDR3 nucleotides are TGCAGTGCTAGAGAAAGATCTAGTAGGGACACTGAAGCTTTCTTT. It codes for CSARERSSRDTEAFF.

This clonotype was seen repeatedly, ten times or more. This rearrangement joins TRBV20-1 to TRBJ2-5; D uncertain. The CDR3 is 13 residues long. The germline V and J ends were trimmed by 6 bases and 2 bases, with 13 bases remaining between them. Germline V gene data show CDR1 as DFQATT and CDR2 as SNEGSKA (reference sequence). The DNA of the CDR3 is TGCAGTGCGCATGGGCAGACTCAAGAGACCCAGTACTTC. This gives the protein CSAHGQTQETQYF.